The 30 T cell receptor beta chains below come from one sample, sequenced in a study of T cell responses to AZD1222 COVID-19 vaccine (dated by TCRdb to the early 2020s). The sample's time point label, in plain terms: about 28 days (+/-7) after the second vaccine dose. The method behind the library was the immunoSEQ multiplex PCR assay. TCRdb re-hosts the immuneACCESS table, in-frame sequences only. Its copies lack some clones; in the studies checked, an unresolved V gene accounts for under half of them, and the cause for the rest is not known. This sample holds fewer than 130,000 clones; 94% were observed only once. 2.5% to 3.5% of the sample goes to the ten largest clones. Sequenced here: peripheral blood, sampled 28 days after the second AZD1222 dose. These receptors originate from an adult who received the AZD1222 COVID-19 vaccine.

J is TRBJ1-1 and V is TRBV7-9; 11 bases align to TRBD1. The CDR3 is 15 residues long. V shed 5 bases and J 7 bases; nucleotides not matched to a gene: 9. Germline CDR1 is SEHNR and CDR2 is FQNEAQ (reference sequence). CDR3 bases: TGTGCCAGCAGCCCTCGGACAGGGGGCGTTTATGAAGCTTTCTTT. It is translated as CASSPRTGGVYEAFF.

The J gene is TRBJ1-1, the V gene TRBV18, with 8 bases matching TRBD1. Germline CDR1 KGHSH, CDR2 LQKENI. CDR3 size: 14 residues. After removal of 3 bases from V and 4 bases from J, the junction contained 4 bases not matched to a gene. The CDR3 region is CASSPTGAVTEAFF. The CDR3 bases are TGTGCCAGCTCACCGACAGGGGCAGTCACTGAAGCTTTCTTT. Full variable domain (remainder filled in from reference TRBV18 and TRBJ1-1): NAGVMQNPRHLVRRRGQEARLRCSPMKGHSHVYWYRQLPEEGLKFMVYLQKENIIDESGMPKERFSAEFPKEGPSILRIQQVVRGDSAAYFCASSPTGAVTEAFFGQGTRLTVV.

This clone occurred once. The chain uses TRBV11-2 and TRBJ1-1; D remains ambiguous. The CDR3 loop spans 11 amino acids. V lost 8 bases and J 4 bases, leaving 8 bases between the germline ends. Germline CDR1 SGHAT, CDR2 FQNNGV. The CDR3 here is CASAHSTEAFF. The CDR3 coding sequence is TGTGCCAGCGCTCACTCCACTGAAGCTTTCTTT.

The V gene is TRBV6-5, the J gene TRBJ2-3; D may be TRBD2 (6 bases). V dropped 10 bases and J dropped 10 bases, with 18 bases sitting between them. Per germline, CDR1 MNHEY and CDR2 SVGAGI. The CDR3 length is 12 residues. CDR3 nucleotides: TGTGCCACCCGACGCGGAGGGAGACCGCAGTATTTT. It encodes CATRRGGRPQYF.

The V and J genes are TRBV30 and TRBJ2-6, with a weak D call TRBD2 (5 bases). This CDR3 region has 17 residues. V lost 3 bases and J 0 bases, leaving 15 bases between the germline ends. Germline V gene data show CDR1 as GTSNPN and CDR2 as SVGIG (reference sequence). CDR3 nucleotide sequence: TGTGCCTGGAGCGGGTCGACTATCTTCTCTGGGGCCAACGTCCTGACTTTC. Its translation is CAWSGSTIFSGANVLTF.

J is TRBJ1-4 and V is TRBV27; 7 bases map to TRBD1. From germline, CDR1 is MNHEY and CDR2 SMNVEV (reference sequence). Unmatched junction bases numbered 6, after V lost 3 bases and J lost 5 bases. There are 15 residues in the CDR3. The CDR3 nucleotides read TGTGCCAGCAGTTTCTTGGGACAGCAAAATGAAAAACTGTTTTTT. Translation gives CASSFLGQQNEKLFF.

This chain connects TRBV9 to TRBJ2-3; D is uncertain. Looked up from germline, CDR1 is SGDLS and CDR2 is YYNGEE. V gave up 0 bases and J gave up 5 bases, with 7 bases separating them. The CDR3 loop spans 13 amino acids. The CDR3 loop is CASSVEERDTQYF. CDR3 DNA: TGTGCCAGCAGCGTAGAAGAGAGAGATACGCAGTATTTT.

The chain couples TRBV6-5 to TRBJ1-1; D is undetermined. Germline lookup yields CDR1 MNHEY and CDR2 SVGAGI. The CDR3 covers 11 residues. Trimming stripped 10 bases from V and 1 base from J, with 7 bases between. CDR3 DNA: TGTGCCACGGAGGGGAACACTGAAGCTTTCTTT. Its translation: CATEGNTEAFF.

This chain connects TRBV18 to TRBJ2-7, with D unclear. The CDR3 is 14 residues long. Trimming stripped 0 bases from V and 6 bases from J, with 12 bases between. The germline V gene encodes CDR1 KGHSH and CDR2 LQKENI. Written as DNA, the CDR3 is TGTGCCAGCTCACCACCCGGGCAGGCAGCCGAGCAGTACTTC. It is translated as CASSPPGQAAEQYF.

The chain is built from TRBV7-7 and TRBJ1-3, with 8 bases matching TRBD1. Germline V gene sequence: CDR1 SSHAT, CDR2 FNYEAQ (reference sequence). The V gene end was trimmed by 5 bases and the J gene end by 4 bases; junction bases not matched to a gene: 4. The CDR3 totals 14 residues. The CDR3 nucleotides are TGTGCCAGCAGCCCCGGACAGGGAGGAAACACCATATATTTT. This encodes CASSPGQGGNTIYF.

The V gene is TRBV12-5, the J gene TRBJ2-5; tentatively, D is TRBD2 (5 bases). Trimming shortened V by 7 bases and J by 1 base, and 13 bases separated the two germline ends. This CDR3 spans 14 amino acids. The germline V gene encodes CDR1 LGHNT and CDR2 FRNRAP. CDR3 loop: CASAEGRIQETQYF. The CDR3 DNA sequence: TGTGCTAGTGCCGAGGGTCGGATCCAAGAGACCCAGTACTTC.

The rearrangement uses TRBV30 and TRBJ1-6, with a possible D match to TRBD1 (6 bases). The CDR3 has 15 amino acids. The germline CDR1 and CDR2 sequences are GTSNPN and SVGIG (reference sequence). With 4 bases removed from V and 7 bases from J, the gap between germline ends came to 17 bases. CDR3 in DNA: TGTGCCTGGACCCCAAGGGGGACACCCAATTCACCCCTCCACTTT. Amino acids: CAWTPRGTPNSPLHF.

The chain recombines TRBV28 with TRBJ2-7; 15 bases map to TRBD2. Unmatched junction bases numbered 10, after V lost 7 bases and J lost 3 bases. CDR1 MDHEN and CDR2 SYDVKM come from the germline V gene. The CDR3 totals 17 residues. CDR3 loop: CASTSGLAGGVVYEQYF. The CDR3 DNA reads TGTGCCAGCACATCAGGACTAGCGGGAGGGGTGGTCTACGAGCAGTACTTC.

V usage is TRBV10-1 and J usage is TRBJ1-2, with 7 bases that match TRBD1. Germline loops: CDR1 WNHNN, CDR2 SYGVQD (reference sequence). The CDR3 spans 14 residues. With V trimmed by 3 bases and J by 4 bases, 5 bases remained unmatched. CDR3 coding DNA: TGCGCCAGCAGTGAAGGGACAGACCTCTATGGCTACACCTTC. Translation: CASSEGTDLYGYTF.

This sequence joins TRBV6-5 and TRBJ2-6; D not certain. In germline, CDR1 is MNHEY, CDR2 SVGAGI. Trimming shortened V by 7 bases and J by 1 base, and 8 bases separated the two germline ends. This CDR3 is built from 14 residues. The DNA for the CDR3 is TGTGCCAGCAAGGTATTATCTGGGGCCAACGTCCTGACTTTC. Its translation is CASKVLSGANVLTF.

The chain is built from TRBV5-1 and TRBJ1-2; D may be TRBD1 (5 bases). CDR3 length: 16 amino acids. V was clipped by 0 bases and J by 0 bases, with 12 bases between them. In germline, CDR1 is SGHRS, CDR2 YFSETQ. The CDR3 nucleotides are TGCGCCAGCAGCTTGGAAATCGGGGCTACTAACTATGGCTACACCTTC. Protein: CASSLEIGATNYGYTF.

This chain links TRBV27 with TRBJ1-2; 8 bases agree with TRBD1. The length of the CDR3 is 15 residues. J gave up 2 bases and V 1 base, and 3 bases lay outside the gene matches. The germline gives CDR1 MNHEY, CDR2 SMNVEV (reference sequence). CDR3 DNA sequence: TGTGCCAGCAGTTTATTAGGGACAGGCAACTATGGCTACACCTTC. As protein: CASSLLGTGNYGYTF.

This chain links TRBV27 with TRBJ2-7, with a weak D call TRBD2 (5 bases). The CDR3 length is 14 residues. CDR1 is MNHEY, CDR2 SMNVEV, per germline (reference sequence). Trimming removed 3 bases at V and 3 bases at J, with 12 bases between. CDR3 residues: CASSFEGANYEQYF. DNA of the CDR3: TGTGCCAGCAGTTTCGAGGGCGCAAACTACGAGCAGTACTTC.

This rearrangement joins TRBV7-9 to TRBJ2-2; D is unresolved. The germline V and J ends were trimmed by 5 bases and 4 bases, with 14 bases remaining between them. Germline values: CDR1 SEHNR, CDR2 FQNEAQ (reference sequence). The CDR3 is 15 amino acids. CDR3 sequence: CASSPDSLVTGELFF. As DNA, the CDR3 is TGTGCCAGCAGCCCAGACTCCCTCGTCACCGGGGAGCTGTTTTTT. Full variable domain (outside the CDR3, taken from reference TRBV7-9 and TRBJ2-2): DTGVSQNPRHKITKRGQNVTFRCDPISEHNRLYWYRQTLGQGPEFLTYFQNEAQLEKSRLLSDRFSAERPKGSFSTLEIQRTEQGDSAMYLCASSPDSLVTGELFFGEGSRLTVL.

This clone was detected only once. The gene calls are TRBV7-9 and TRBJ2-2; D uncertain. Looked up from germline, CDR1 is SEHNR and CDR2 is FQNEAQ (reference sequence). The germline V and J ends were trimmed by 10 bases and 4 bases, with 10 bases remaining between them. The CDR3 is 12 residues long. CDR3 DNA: TGTGCCACAAGATGGCGCACCGGGGAGCTGTTTTTT. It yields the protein CATRWRTGELFF.

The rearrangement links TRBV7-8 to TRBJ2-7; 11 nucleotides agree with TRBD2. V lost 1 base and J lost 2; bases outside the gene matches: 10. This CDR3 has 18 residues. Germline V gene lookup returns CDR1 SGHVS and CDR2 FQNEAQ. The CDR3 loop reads CASSLVGGLAGGAYEQYF. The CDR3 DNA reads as TGTGCCAGCAGCTTAGTAGGGGGGCTAGCGGGAGGCGCCTACGAGCAGTACTTC.

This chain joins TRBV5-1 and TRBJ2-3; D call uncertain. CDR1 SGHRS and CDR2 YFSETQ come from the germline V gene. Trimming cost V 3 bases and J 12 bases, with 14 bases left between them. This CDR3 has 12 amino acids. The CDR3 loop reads CASSSPKAPQYF. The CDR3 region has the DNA TGCGCCAGCAGCTCCCCAAAGGCCCCTCAGTATTTT.

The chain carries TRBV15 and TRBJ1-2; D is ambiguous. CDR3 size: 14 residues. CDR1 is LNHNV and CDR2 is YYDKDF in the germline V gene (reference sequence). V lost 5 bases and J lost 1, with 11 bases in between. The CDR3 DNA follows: TGTGCCACCAGCGAGATAGACATTAACTATGGCTACACCTTC. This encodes CATSEIDINYGYTF.

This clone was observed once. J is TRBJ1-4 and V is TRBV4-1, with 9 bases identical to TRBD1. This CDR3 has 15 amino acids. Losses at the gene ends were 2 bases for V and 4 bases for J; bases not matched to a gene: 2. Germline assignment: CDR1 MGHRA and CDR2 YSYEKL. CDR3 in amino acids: CASSQLDRGNEKLFF. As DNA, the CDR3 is TGCGCCAGCAGCCAACTGGACAGGGGTAATGAAAAACTGTTTTTT.

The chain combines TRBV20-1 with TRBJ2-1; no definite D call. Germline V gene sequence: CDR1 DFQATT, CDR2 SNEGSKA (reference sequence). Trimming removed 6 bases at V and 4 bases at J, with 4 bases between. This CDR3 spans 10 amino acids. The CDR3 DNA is TGCAGTGCCTTATACAATGAGCAGTTCTTC. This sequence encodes CSALYNEQFF.

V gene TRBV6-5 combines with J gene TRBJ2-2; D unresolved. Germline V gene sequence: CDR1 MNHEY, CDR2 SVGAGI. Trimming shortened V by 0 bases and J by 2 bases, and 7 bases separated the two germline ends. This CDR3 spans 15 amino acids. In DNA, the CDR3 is TGTGCCAGCAGTTACTCGCCTGCTAACACCGGGGAGCTGTTTTTT. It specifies CASSYSPANTGELFF.

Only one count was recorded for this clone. CDR3 DNA: TGTGCCAGCAGTTATGAGGGCCTCTATGGCTACACCTTC. Amino acid sequence: CASSYEGLYGYTF. The rearrangement uses TRBV6-6 and TRBJ1-2, with no clear D. CDR1 and CDR2 from the germline V gene are MNHNY and SVGAGI (reference sequence). The V gene lost 3 bases and the J gene lost 4 bases, with 9 bases spanning the gap. The CDR3 consists of 13 residues.

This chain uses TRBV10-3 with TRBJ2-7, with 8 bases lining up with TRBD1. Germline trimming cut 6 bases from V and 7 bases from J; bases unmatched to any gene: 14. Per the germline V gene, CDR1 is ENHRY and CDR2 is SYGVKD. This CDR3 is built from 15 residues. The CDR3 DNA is TGTGCCATCAGGAACCCCGGACAGGGAAGGGAGGAGCAGTACTTC. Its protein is CAIRNPGQGREEQYF.

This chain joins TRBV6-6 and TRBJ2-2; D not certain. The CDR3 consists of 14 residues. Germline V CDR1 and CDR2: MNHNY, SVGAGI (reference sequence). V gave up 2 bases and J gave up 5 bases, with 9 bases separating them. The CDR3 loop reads CASSYGSETGELFF. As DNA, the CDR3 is TGTGCCAGCAGTTACGGCAGCGAGACCGGGGAGCTGTTTTTT.

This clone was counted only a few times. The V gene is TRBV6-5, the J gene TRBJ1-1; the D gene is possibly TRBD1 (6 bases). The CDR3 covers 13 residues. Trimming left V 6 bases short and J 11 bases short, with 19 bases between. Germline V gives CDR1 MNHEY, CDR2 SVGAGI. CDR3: CASSFRDKGRAFF. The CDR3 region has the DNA TGTGCCAGCAGCTTCCGGGACAAGGGGCGGGCTTTCTTT.